One sample yielded the 32 T cell receptor beta chains listed below, sequenced in a study of blood T cell repertoires in COVID-19. Only in-frame clones appear in the TCRdb table, and some are missing; sequencing was by immunoSEQ multiplex PCR. Among 140,000 to 150,000 clones listed, roughly 80% were seen once. Material for sequencing was PBMCs or T cells enriched from blood (not recorded which). These receptor sequences come from a woman in her fifties or sixties who had recovered from COVID-19.

This CDR3 reads CASSFSGLVNSPLHF. The CDR3 coding sequence is TGTGCCAGCAGCTTTTCAGGGTTGGTAAATTCACCCCTCCACTTT. The rearrangement uses TRBV7-2 and TRBJ1-6, with a possible D match to TRBD1 (5 bases). V lost 3 bases to trimming and J lost 7 bases, with 13 bases between them. CDR3 length equals 15 residues. The germline gives CDR1 SGHTA, CDR2 FQGNSA.

V gene TRBV6-5 combines with J gene TRBJ1-3; 9 positions agree with TRBD1. This CDR3 comprises 15 residues. Germline V CDR1 and CDR2: MNHEY, SVGAGI. J gave up 2 bases and V 6 bases, and 5 bases lay outside the gene matches. The CDR3 nucleotides are TGTGCCAGCAGGCTCCGGGACAGGGCTGGAAACACCATATATTTT. As protein: CASRLRDRAGNTIYF.

This clone was seen more than once but under ten times. The chain has TRBV2 and TRBJ2-1, with a tentative D call TRBD1 (5 bases). Trimming stripped 4 bases from V and 9 bases from J, with 13 bases between. This CDR3 spans 13 amino acids. Germline values: CDR1 SNHLY, CDR2 FYNNEI. CDR3 sequence (DNA): TGTGCCAGCAGTGGACAGCTTGGTGGTGAGCAGTTCTTC. It translates to CASSGQLGGEQFF.

The J gene is TRBJ2-7, the V gene TRBV5-1; tentative D call: TRBD1 (6 bases). Trimming shortened V by 4 bases and J by 2 bases, and 13 bases separated the two germline ends. CDR3 length: 14 amino acids. Germline CDR1 reads SGHRS; CDR2 reads YFSETQ. CDR3: CASSPRTVTYEQYF. The CDR3 nucleotides read TGCGCCAGCAGCCCACGGACAGTGACCTACGAGCAGTACTTC.

The chain combines TRBV5-6 with TRBJ1-1; D uncertain. Germline V gene lookup returns CDR1 SGHDT and CDR2 YYEEEE. This CDR3 region has 14 residues. With 5 bases removed from V and 0 bases from J, the gap between germline ends came to 11 bases. The CDR3 DNA reads TGTGCCAGCAGTCGAGGAATATTGAACACTGAAGCTTTCTTT. This codes for CASSRGILNTEAFF. The full variable domain, its missing parts supplied by reference TRBV5-6 and TRBJ1-1, is DAGVTQSPTHLIKTRGQQVTLRCSPKSGHDTVSWYQQALGQGPQFIFQYYEEEERQRGNFPDRFSGHQFPNYSSELNVNALLLGDSALYLCASSRGILNTEAFFGQGTRLTVV.

This clone was detected only a few times. V gene TRBV27 combines with J gene TRBJ2-1; 8 bases match TRBD2. This CDR3 spans 17 amino acids. The junction had 12 bases not matched to a gene; V was cut back by 5 bases and J by 3 bases. CDR1 is MNHEY, CDR2 SMNVEV, per germline (reference sequence). The CDR3 here is CASSPYREGGLYNEQFF. The CDR3 nucleotides are TGTGCCAGCAGTCCATACCGGGAGGGGGGTCTCTACAATGAGCAGTTCTTC.

V usage is TRBV5-1 and J usage is TRBJ1-5; no clear D. Germline V CDR1 and CDR2: SGHRS, YFSETQ. Trimming cost V 3 bases and J 0 bases, with 10 bases left between them. CDR3 length: 15 amino acids. CDR3 nucleotides: TGCGCCAGCAGCTCAGACGGGGTTAGCAATCAGCCCCAGCATTTT. This codes for CASSSDGVSNQPQHF.

CDR3 region: CASSFDRGYQPQHF. The CDR3 region has the DNA TGTGCCAGCAGTTTCGACAGGGGCTATCAGCCCCAGCATTTT. The gene calls are TRBV28 and TRBJ1-5, with 8 bases that match TRBD1. This CDR3 is 14 amino acids long. The J segment lost 5 bases and the V segment lost 3 bases, leaving 3 bases of the junction unmatched. The V gene's germline CDR1 is MDHEN and CDR2 SYDVKM.

This chain links TRBV6-5 with TRBJ2-1, with TRBD1 as a possible D gene (6 bases). Germline lookup yields CDR1 MNHEY and CDR2 SVGAGI. V was shortened by 6 bases and J by 5 bases, with 17 bases between the two germline ends. The CDR3 loop spans 15 amino acids. CDR3 protein: CASSTGTPNNNEQFF. CDR3 in DNA: TGTGCCAGCAGCACCGGGACACCAAATAACAATGAGCAGTTCTTC.

CDR3 DNA: TGTGCCAGCTCACATGGACAGGGGGCTGGAAACACCATATATTTT. This translates into CASSHGQGAGNTIYF. This chain uses TRBV18 with TRBJ1-3; the match to TRBD1 covers 10 bases. J was trimmed by 2 bases and V by 4 bases; bases with no gene match: 2. CDR1 and CDR2 from the germline V gene are KGHSH and LQKENI. The length of the CDR3 is 15 residues.

This sequence joins TRBV15 and TRBJ2-3; 10 nucleotides align to TRBD2. The ends lost 5 bases at V and 6 bases at J; junction bases unmatched: 14. Per germline, CDR1 LNHNV and CDR2 YYDKDF (reference sequence). The CDR3 runs 17 residues. The CDR3 coding sequence is TGTGCCACCAGCCCCCTGTCAGCGGGGGGGACGGGGGATACGCAGTATTTT. It is translated as CATSPLSAGGTGDTQYF.

There are a few counts of this clone. The chain employs TRBV5-1 and TRBJ2-2; tentatively, D is TRBD1 (7 bases). This CDR3 is built from 16 residues. Germline lookup yields CDR1 SGHRS and CDR2 YFSETQ. The ends were cut back, 1 base at V and 4 bases at J, with 14 bases in the middle. In nucleotides, the CDR3 is TGCGCCAGCAGCTTGTCGGGGCAGGGGGGCACCGGGGAGCTGTTTTTT. Translating it yields CASSLSGQGGTGELFF.

The chain uses TRBV28 and TRBJ1-5; D not certain. The CDR3 covers 15 residues. V lost 2 bases and J 4 bases, leaving 12 bases between the germline ends. The germline V gene encodes CDR1 MDHEN and CDR2 SYDVKM. The CDR3 loop reads CASSLIPGINQPQHF. In nucleotides, the CDR3 is TGTGCCAGCAGTTTAATCCCGGGAATTAATCAGCCCCAGCATTTT. The entire variable domain, with the rest obtained from reference TRBV28 and TRBJ1-5, is as follows: DVKVTQSSRYLVKRTGEKVFLECVQDMDHENMFWYRQDPGLGLRLIYFSYDVKMKEKGDIPEGYSVSREKKERFSLILESASTNQTSMYLCASSLIPGINQPQHFGDGTRLSIL.

The V gene is TRBV7-9, the J gene TRBJ1-2; a weak D match, TRBD1 (6 bases). V lost 5 bases and J 0 bases, leaving 16 bases between the germline ends. Germline CDR1 SEHNR, CDR2 FQNEAQ (reference sequence). This CDR3 is built from 16 residues. In nucleotides, the CDR3 is TGTGCCAGCAGCAGAACGTGGGACACTCCTAACTATGGCTACACCTTC. This gives the protein CASSRTWDTPNYGYTF.

This clone was picked up one time. J is TRBJ2-5 and V is TRBV24-1, with D maybe TRBD2 (6 bases). V shed 10 bases and J shed 5 bases, with 13 bases lying between them. Germline V lookup: CDR1 KGHDR, CDR2 SFDVKD. CDR3 length equals 12 residues. CDR3 region: CATGGDLETQYF. In DNA form, the CDR3 reads TGTGCCACTGGAGGGGATTTGGAGACCCAGTACTTC.

This clone was seen just once. This rearrangement joins TRBV28 to TRBJ2-7; D is undetermined. This CDR3 is 14 amino acids long. In germline, CDR1 is MDHEN, CDR2 SYDVKM. V shed 3 bases and J shed 6 bases, with 15 bases lying between them. DNA for the CDR3: TGTGCCAGCAGTTTGGCTCCCCCTTGGAGCGAGCAGTACTTC. Translating gives CASSLAPPWSEQYF.

The chain recombines TRBV7-8 with TRBJ1-1; D is ambiguous. V dropped 4 bases and J dropped 5 bases, with 11 bases sitting between them. CDR1 and CDR2 from the germline V gene are SGHVS and FQNEAQ. CDR3 length: 13 residues. CDR3 region: CASSSLRVTEAFF. The CDR3 coding sequence is TGTGCCAGCAGCTCCCTGCGGGTTACTGAAGCTTTCTTT.

The chain combines TRBV20-1 with TRBJ1-6; 8 nucleotides match TRBD1. The trim removed 3 bases at V and 11 bases at J, leaving 9 bases unmatched. The CDR3 runs to 14 residues. CDR1 and CDR2 from the germline V gene are DFQATT and SNEGSKA (reference sequence). CDR3 nucleotide sequence: TGCAGTGCTAGTGATGGACAGGGAGATGCACCCCTCCACTTT. Encoded protein: CSASDGQGDAPLHF.

V usage is TRBV20-1 and J usage is TRBJ2-7; D remains ambiguous. Germline CDR1 reads DFQATT; CDR2 reads SNEGSKA (reference sequence). The CDR3 has 9 residues. Trimming cost V 6 bases and J 6 bases, with 6 bases left between them. In DNA form, the CDR3 reads TGCAGTGCCGGTGGCGAGCAGTACTTC. Translating it yields CSAGGEQYF.

The V gene is TRBV5-8, the J gene TRBJ1-5; 9 bases line up with TRBD1. V shed 4 bases, J shed 7 bases, and the junction held 3 bases outside the gene matches. The germline CDR1 and CDR2 sequences are SGHTS and YDEGEE. The CDR3 totals 13 residues. CDR3 sequence reads: CASSTGQGQPQHF. CDR3 bases: TGTGCCAGCAGCACGGGACAGGGCCAGCCCCAGCATTTT. Full variable domain (rest looked up from reference TRBV5-8 and TRBJ1-5): EAGVTQSPTHLIKTRGQQATLRCSPISGHTSVYWYQQALGLGLQFLLWYDEGEERNRGNFPPRFSGRQFPNYSSELNVNALELEDSALYLCASSTGQGQPQHFGDGTRLSIL.

The chain uses TRBV4-1 and TRBJ2-2; D not certain. V lost 2 bases and J lost 2, with 9 bases in between. CDR1 and CDR2 (germline): MGHRA, YSYEKL. The CDR3 is 15 amino acids. The CDR3 here is CASSQIEFNTGELFF. CDR3 DNA sequence: TGCGCCAGCAGCCAAATCGAGTTCAACACCGGGGAGCTGTTTTTT.

This chain uses TRBV5-1 with TRBJ1-6, with D hard to call. Per the germline V gene, CDR1 is SGHRS and CDR2 is YFSETQ. This CDR3 comprises 14 residues. With 4 bases removed from V and 5 bases from J, the gap between germline ends came to 10 bases. The CDR3 protein is CASSPGWDNSPLHF. The CDR3 DNA is TGCGCCAGCAGCCCCGGGTGGGATAATTCACCCCTCCACTTT.

This sequence joins TRBV4-1 and TRBJ2-4, with 8 bases matching TRBD1. Germline values: CDR1 MGHRA, CDR2 YSYEKL. The CDR3 sequence is 15 residues long. With V trimmed by 0 bases and J by 6 bases, 4 bases remained unmatched. CDR3 loop: CASSQDLDRVNIQYF. The DNA for the CDR3 is TGCGCCAGCAGCCAAGACTTGGACAGGGTAAACATTCAGTACTTC.

This chain joins TRBV3-1 (or the pseudogene TRBV3-2) and TRBJ2-2; no reliable D call. Looked up from germline, CDR1 is LGHDT and CDR2 is YNNKEL (reference sequence). Trimming took 1 base from V and 4 from J, leaving 4 bases between them. CDR3 length equals 13 residues. CDR3 in DNA: TGTGCCAGCAGCCAAGTTAGCACCGGGGAGCTGTTTTTT. Its translation is CASSQVSTGELFF.

This sequence joins TRBV7-9 and TRBJ2-1, with a tentative D call TRBD2 (6 bases). Germline assignment: CDR1 SEHNR and CDR2 FQNEAQ (reference sequence). This CDR3 region has 12 residues. V dropped 5 bases and J dropped 11 bases, with 13 bases sitting between them. CDR3 protein: CASSVGLFQQFF. Here the CDR3 DNA reads TGTGCCAGCAGCGTGGGACTCTTCCAGCAGTTCTTC.

The V call is TRBV15, the J call TRBJ1-4; D is unclear. V was shortened by 4 bases and J by 6 bases, with 12 bases between the two germline ends. This CDR3 region has 14 residues. CDR1 is LNHNV, CDR2 YYDKDF, per germline (reference sequence). The chain's CDR3 is CATSTSGSDEKLFF. CDR3 coding DNA: TGTGCCACCAGCACCAGCGGGTCGGATGAAAAACTGTTTTTT.

The V gene is TRBV18, the J gene TRBJ1-1; D is undetermined. Deletions cut 4 bases from V and 5 bases from J, with 11 bases between. Germline CDR1 is KGHSH and CDR2 is LQKENI. The CDR3 covers 13 residues. CDR3 residues: CASSLNTGTEAFF. The CDR3 DNA reads TGTGCCAGCTCACTCAACACGGGGACTGAAGCTTTCTTT.

This chain links TRBV24-1 with TRBJ2-2, with TRBD2 identical over 8 bases. The CDR3 is 14 amino acids. V was pared by 7 bases and J by 2 bases, with 2 bases of the junction left unmatched. The germline CDR1 and CDR2 sequences are KGHDR and SFDVKD. The CDR3, as DNA: TGTGCCACCAGCGCGGGGGGAAACACCGGGGAGCTGTTTTTT. Translation: CATSAGGNTGELFF.

This chain joins TRBV4-1 and TRBJ1-6, with TRBD1 identical over 11 bases. The V segment lost 0 bases and the J segment 10 bases; nucleotides outside the gene matches: 2. The CDR3 runs to 15 residues. Per germline, CDR1 MGHRA and CDR2 YSYEKL. The CDR3 region is CASSQEGTGGSPLHF. The CDR3 nucleotides are TGCGCCAGCAGCCAAGAGGGGACAGGGGGATCACCCCTCCACTTT.

The chain couples TRBV13 to TRBJ2-7; D might be TRBD2 (5 bases). CDR3 length: 13 amino acids. In germline, CDR1 is PRHDT, CDR2 FYEKMQ (reference sequence). V shed 3 bases and J shed 0 bases, with 6 bases lying between them. The CDR3 DNA follows: TGTGCCAGCAGCTTCGGGGTCTCCTACGAGCAGTACTTC. It specifies CASSFGVSYEQYF.

At least ten counts were recorded for this clone. The V call is TRBV18, the J call TRBJ1-4; D may be TRBD1 (6 bases). V shed 3 bases and J shed 5 bases, with 13 bases lying between them. Germline V gives CDR1 KGHSH, CDR2 LQKENI. This CDR3 region has 15 residues. The CDR3 protein is CASSPDRRENEKLFF. Written as DNA, the CDR3 is TGTGCCAGCTCACCTGACAGGAGAGAGAATGAAAAACTGTTTTTT.

V is TRBV19 and J is TRBJ2-3, with 7 bases fitting TRBD2. Germline-derived CDR1 and CDR2 are LNHDA and SQIVND (reference sequence). The length of the CDR3 is 16 residues. Trimming at V came to 10 bases and at J to 6 bases, leaving 19 bases not matched to a gene. As DNA, the CDR3 is TGTGCCACCATAACACAAGTTGGCGGGGGTGTGGATACGCAGTATTTT. Its protein is CATITQVGGGVDTQYF.